A single sample gave rise to the 25 T cell receptor beta chains below, sequenced in a study of blood T cells in healthy people across ages. Sample-barcoded 5' priming and a J-beta primer mix drove a second PCR of roughly 7 to 11 cycles. TCRdb recomputed calls from the 5' RACE reads with MiXCR, one row per CDR3 protein. The sample consists of 790,000 or so distinct CDR3 sequences, around half of them appearing once. Sequences were obtained from blood. Receptors were obtained from a man aged 80 or over in good health.

This clonotype was seen repeatedly, ten times or more. This chain links TRBV5-1 with TRBJ1-2; D is unclear. The CDR3 spans 14 residues. Trimming pared 5 bases from V and 2 bases from J, leaving 13 bases between. CDR1 SGHRS and CDR2 YFSETQ come from the germline V gene. The CDR3 sequence is CASRDDRGNYGYTF. The CDR3 coding sequence is TGCGCCAGCAGGGATGACCGAGGAAACTATGGCTACACCTTC.

This clonotype was seen ten or more times. The J gene is TRBJ2-1, the V gene TRBV7-2, with D tentatively TRBD2 (6 bases). The V and J ends lost 6 bases and 9 bases respectively, with 18 bases between them. CDR3 length: 14 amino acids. The germline V gene has CDR1 SGHTA and CDR2 FQGNSA. CDR3 bases: TGTGCCAGCAGGTTGACGGGAGATATAGGTGAGCAGTTCTTC. It translates to CASRLTGDIGEQFF.

The chain employs TRBV9 and TRBJ2-5; the D call may be TRBD1 or TRBD2 (5 bases each). The CDR3 has 13 residues. From germline, CDR1 is SGDLS and CDR2 YYNGEE. V lost 0 bases, J lost 10 bases, and 13 bases lay in between. CDR3 protein: CASSVGGRQIQYF. The DNA of the CDR3 is TGTGCCAGCAGCGTAGGAGGGAGACAGATCCAGTACTTC.

This chain uses TRBV7-2 with TRBJ2-7; D is perhaps TRBD1 or TRBD2 (6 bases each). Germline loops: CDR1 SGHTA, CDR2 FQGNSA. Trimming cost V 0 bases and J 0 bases, with 9 bases left between them. The CDR3 runs 15 residues. The CDR3 bases are TGTGCCAGCAGCTTAGCCGGGGGCACCTCCTACGAGCAGTACTTC. It encodes CASSLAGGTSYEQYF.

In its sample, this clonotype was seen a few times. The genes are TRBV20-1 and TRBJ2-1, with 15 positions matching TRBD2. CDR1 and CDR2 from the germline V gene are DFQATT and SNEGSKA (reference sequence). The CDR3 extends over 15 amino acids. The V segment lost 7 bases and the J segment 8 bases; nucleotides outside the gene matches: 9. This CDR3 is CSVPPGTSGRYEQFF. The CDR3 DNA is TGCAGTGTTCCCCCCGGGACTAGCGGGAGGTATGAGCAGTTCTTC.

The chain links TRBV28 to TRBJ1-1; D unclear. Trimming cost V 7 bases and J 5 bases, with 8 bases left between them. The CDR3 consists of 11 residues. Germline CDR1 is MDHEN and CDR2 is SYDVKM. CDR3 sequence: CASTPGTEAFF. The CDR3 DNA sequence: TGTGCCAGCACCCCTGGGACTGAAGCTTTCTTT. The full variable domain, its missing parts supplied by reference TRBV28 and TRBJ1-1, is DVKVTQSSRYLVKRTGEKVFLECVQDMDHENMFWYRQDPGLGLRLIYFSYDVKMKEKGDIPEGYSVSREKKERFSLILESASTNQTSMYLCASTPGTEAFFGQGTRLTVV.

This clonotype was seen repeatedly, ten times or more. The rearrangement uses TRBV20-1 and TRBJ2-1; D call uncertain. CDR3 size: 13 residues. The V end lost 6 bases, the J end lost 15 bases, and 24 bases lay between the germline ends. Germline V gene sequence: CDR1 DFQATT, CDR2 SNEGSKA (reference sequence). CDR3 region: CSATDSDWVSPFF. CDR3 bases: TGCAGTGCAACCGACTCGGATTGGGTCTCACCGTTCTTC.

With regard to this clonotype: A junction boundary mismatches the germline segment, possibly from a read error. The chain carries TRBV12-3 or TRBV12-4 and TRBJ2-5; D may correspond to TRBD1 or TRBD2 (5 bases each). The CDR3 is 13 residues long. The CDR3 bases are TGTGCCAACAGTTTTGGGACGCAAGAGACCCAGTACTTC. It encodes CANSFGTQETQYF.

In regard to this clonotype: Germline and junction disagree at one end, which may indicate a read error. The V gene is TRBV30, the J gene TRBJ2-3; D possibly corresponds to TRBD2 (6 bases). Germline CDR1 is GTSNPN and CDR2 is SVGIG (reference sequence). The CDR3 contains 12 residues. This chain's CDR3 is CAGSGGLYTQYF. CDR3 DNA sequence: TGTGCCGGGAGTGGTGGACTATATACGCAGTATTTT.

In this sample, this clonotype turned up many times. J is TRBJ2-1 and V is TRBV7-3; 7 nucleotides match TRBD2. The CDR3 covers 15 residues. Germline V gene sequence: CDR1 SGHTA, CDR2 FQGTGA. With 2 bases clipped from V and 8 bases from J, the junction kept 9 bases outside the gene matches. The CDR3 coding sequence is TGTGCCAGCAGCTTACTGGGAGGGCAAAACGATGAGCAGTTCTTC. This encodes CASSLLGGQNDEQFF. Complete variable domain (other parts from reference TRBV7-3 and TRBJ2-1): GAGVSQTPSNKVTEKGKYVELRCDPISGHTALYWYRQSLGQGPEFLIYFQGTGAADDSGLPNDRFFAVRPEGSVSTLKIQRTERGDSAVYLCASSLLGGQNDEQFFGPGTRLTVL.

This clonotype was picked up many times. The rearrangement links TRBV27 to TRBJ2-5; 7 positions match TRBD1. The CDR3 is made up of 17 amino acids. V was pared by 4 bases and J by 4 bases, with 15 bases of the junction left unmatched. The germline CDR1 and CDR2 sequences are MNHEY and SMNVEV (reference sequence). In nucleotides, the CDR3 is TGTGCCAGCAGTTCTACCCCTGGCACAGGGGCCCGAGAGACCCAGTACTTC. Translated: CASSSTPGTGARETQYF.

The chain has TRBV28 and TRBJ1-6; 8 bases map to TRBD1. V shed 11 bases, J shed 6 bases, and the junction held 12 bases outside the gene matches. This CDR3 region has 15 residues. Germline lookup yields CDR1 MDHEN and CDR2 SYDVKM. The CDR3 DNA is TGTGCCGGCCAGACAGGGGCCGATAGTAATTCACCCCTCCACTTT. This codes for CAGQTGADSNSPLHF.

The CDR3 region is CSARASGEQFF. In DNA, the CDR3 is TGCAGTGCTAGAGCTAGCGGTGAGCAGTTCTTC. The chain recombines TRBV20-1 with TRBJ2-1, with 7 bases matching TRBD2. CDR1 is DFQATT, CDR2 SNEGSKA, per germline (reference sequence). The CDR3 length is 11 residues. V lost 1 base, J lost 9 bases, and 0 bases stayed unmatched.

The V call is TRBV5-1, the J call TRBJ1-5; TRBD1 might be the D (5 bases). The ends were cut back, 4 bases at V and 9 bases at J, with 20 bases in the middle. Germline V gene lookup returns CDR1 SGHRS and CDR2 YFSETQ. The CDR3 has 15 residues. Here the CDR3 DNA reads TGCGCCAGCAGCCCACACGGTGAGGGGAGTTCGCCCCAGCATTTT. Translation gives CASSPHGEGSSPQHF.

This chain links TRBV11-3 with TRBJ2-5; D remains ambiguous. Germline lookup yields CDR1 SGHNT and CDR2 YENEEA. The V and J ends lost 8 bases and 11 bases respectively, with 18 bases between them. CDR3 length: 12 amino acids. The DNA of the CDR3 is TGTGCCAGCGAAAGGGCCCACAATGAGCAGTACTTC. Protein sequence: CASERAHNEQYF.

This chain's CDR3 is CASSLVHQGENIQYF. CDR3 nucleotide sequence: TGTGCCAGCAGCTTAGTGCACCAAGGAGAAAACATTCAGTACTTC. This sequence joins TRBV7-8 and TRBJ2-7; D unclear. Matching the DNA end better, TRBJ2-4 makes the J call doubtful. Germline V gene lookup returns CDR1 SGHVS and CDR2 FQNEAQ. The CDR3 has 15 residues.

The chain links TRBV7-2 to TRBJ2-7; 14 bases align to TRBD2. CDR1 and CDR2 (germline): SGHTA, FQGNSA. CDR3 length equals 17 residues. V was clipped by 1 base and J by 1 base; unmatched bases: 3. Here the CDR3 DNA reads TGTGCCAGCAGCTTAGGACTAGCGGGAGGGGGGTCCTACGAGCAGTACTTC. Amino acids: CASSLGLAGGGSYEQYF.

The V and J genes are TRBV7-9 and TRBJ1-5; TRBD1 matches 8 bases. The CDR3 has 14 amino acids. V trimming: 5 bases; J trimming: 4 bases; junction bases outside the gene matches: 4. In germline, CDR1 is SEHNR, CDR2 FQNEAQ (reference sequence). CDR3 in amino acids: CASSDRGSNQPQHF. In nucleotides, the CDR3 is TGTGCCAGCAGCGACAGGGGATCAAATCAGCCCCAGCATTTT. The variable domain in full, with the rest retrieved from reference TRBV7-9 and TRBJ1-5, is DTGVSQNPRHKITKRGQNVTFRCDPISEHNRLYWYRQTLGQGPEFLTYFQNEAQLEKSRLLSDRFSAERPKGSFSTLEIQRTEQGDSAMYLCASSDRGSNQPQHFGDGTRLSIL.

This clonotype was counted a few times. J is TRBJ1-1 and V is TRBV5-1, with 10 bases fitting TRBD1. Unmatched junction bases numbered 4, after V lost 4 bases and J lost 4 bases. Germline V gene sequence: CDR1 SGHRS, CDR2 YFSETQ. The CDR3 spans 14 residues. CDR3 bases: TGCGCCAGCAGCCCCCGGACAGGGGGCACTGAAGCTTTCTTT. Translated: CASSPRTGGTEAFF.

The V call is TRBV5-1, the J call TRBJ2-1; TRBD2 is a possible D gene (6 bases). V lost 0 bases to trimming and J lost 4 bases, with 23 bases between them. The CDR3 covers 19 residues. The germline V gene has CDR1 SGHRS and CDR2 YFSETQ. The CDR3 bases are TGCGCCAGCAGCTTGGGCCCTATTTCAGTGTACGGGGGATACAATGAGCAGTTCTTC. It is translated as CASSLGPISVYGGYNEQFF.

This chain joins TRBV29-1 and TRBJ2-1; D is undetermined. The V gene's germline CDR1 is SQVTM and CDR2 ANQGSEA. V shed 7 bases and J shed 3 bases, with 10 bases lying between them. This CDR3 is built from 12 residues. In nucleotides, the CDR3 is TGCAGCGAAGGAGACGGCTACAATGAGCAGTTCTTC. It codes for CSEGDGYNEQFF.

The rearrangement joins TRBV5-1 to TRBJ2-7; perhaps TRBD2 as D (6 bases). The germline CDR1 and CDR2 sequences are SGHRS and YFSETQ. This CDR3 region has 14 residues. Trimming removed 0 bases from V and 2 bases from J, with 9 bases in between. CDR3 sequence reads: CASSLVEGPYEQYF. For the CDR3, the DNA is TGCGCCAGCAGCTTGGTGGAGGGCCCCTACGAGCAGTACTTC.

The chain carries TRBV20-1 and TRBJ2-1; a possible D gene is TRBD2 (7 bases). Near its end, the DNA agrees better with TRBJ2-7, so the J call may be wrong. Germline V lookup: CDR1 DFQATT, CDR2 SNEGSKA (reference sequence). The CDR3 consists of 16 residues. The CDR3 coding sequence is TGCAGTGCTAGAGGAGCGGGGACACTCGAAGTCAATGAGCAGTACTTC. It codes for CSARGAGTLEVNEQYF.

Notes on this clonotype: A clone one base away is much larger, so this may be a read error. The V call is TRBV5-1, the J call TRBJ2-1; 7 bases fit TRBD1. The germline gives CDR1 SGHRS, CDR2 YFSETQ. After removal of 3 bases from V and 3 bases from J, the junction contained 9 bases not matched to a gene. This CDR3 has 16 amino acids. The CDR3 reads CASSCADRADYNEQFF. CDR3 coding DNA: TGCGCCAGCAGCTGCGCCGACAGGGCGGACTACAATGAGCAGTTCTTC.

This clonotype was observed a few times. The genes are TRBV29-1 and TRBJ1-6; perhaps TRBD1 as D (5 bases). This CDR3 has 13 residues. The germline V and J ends were trimmed by 6 bases and 3 bases, with 9 bases remaining between them. CDR1 and CDR2 from the germline V gene are SQVTM and ANQGSEA. The CDR3 sequence is CSVGDSYNSPLHF. The CDR3 DNA follows: TGCAGCGTGGGAGACAGCTATAATTCACCCCTCCACTTT.